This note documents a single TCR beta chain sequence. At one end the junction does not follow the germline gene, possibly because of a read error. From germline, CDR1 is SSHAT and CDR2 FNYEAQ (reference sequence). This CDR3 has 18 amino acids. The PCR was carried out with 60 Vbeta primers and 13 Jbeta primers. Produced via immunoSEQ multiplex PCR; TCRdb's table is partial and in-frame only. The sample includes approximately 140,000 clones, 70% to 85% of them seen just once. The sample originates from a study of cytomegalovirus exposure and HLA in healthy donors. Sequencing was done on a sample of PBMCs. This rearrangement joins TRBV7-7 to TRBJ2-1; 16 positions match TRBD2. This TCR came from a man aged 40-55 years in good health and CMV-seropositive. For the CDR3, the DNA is TGTGCTAGCAGCCCGGGACTAGCGGGAGGGGGGTTCTACAATGAGCAGTTCTTC. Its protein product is CASSPGLAGGGFYNEQFF. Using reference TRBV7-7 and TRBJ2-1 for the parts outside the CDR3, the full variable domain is GAGVSQSPRYKVTKRGQDVTLRCDPISSHATLYWYQQALGQGPEFLTYFNYEAQPDKSGLPSDRFSAERPEGSISTLTIQRTEQRDSAMYRCASSPGLAGGGFYNEQFFGPGTRLTVL.